Listed below are T cell receptor beta chains from one sample, sequenced in a study of beta chain features in type 1 diabetes. TCRdb's table, derived via immunoSEQ multiplex PCR, lists solely in-frame clones and lacks some. Among nearly 250,000 clones, around 65% were seen once, and the ten largest hold around 0.057%. Material for sequencing was naive CD4+ T cells from blood. These receptor sequences come from a man aged 30-40 years in good health. CDR3s include the opening cysteine and the closing phenylalanine or tryptophan. D genes are given only for firm matches. A row's size may be missing; if present it is once, few, many or a size class.

len: 15
d_gene: -
abundance: -
v_gene: TRBV25-1
j_gene: TRBJ2-4
CDR3nt: TGTGCCAGCAGTGGGAGCGGACTAGCCAAAAACATTCAGTACTTC
CDR3aa: CASSGSGLAKNIQYF

len: 13
d_gene: -
abundance: -
v_gene: TRBV29-1
j_gene: TRBJ1-2
CDR3nt: TGCAGCGCCGACGCGGGGGGCGGCTATGGCTACACCTTC
CDR3aa: CSADAGGGYGYTF

len: 15
d_gene: -
abundance: -
v_gene: TRBV5-1
j_gene: TRBJ2-1
CDR3nt: TGCGCCAGCACTCCGTGGCTAGAGTCCTACAATGAGCAGTTCTTC
CDR3aa: CASTPWLESYNEQFF

len: 13
d_gene: -
abundance: few
v_gene: TRBV25-1
j_gene: TRBJ2-7
CDR3nt: TGTGCCAGCAGTGTAGGCCCAACCTACGAGCAGTACTTC
CDR3aa: CASSVGPTYEQYF

len: 12
d_gene: -
abundance: -
v_gene: TRBV25-1
j_gene: TRBJ2-7
CDR3nt: TGTGCCAGCAGCCGCACCCCCTACGAGCAGTACTTC
CDR3aa: CASSRTPYEQYF

len: 13
d_gene: -
abundance: -
v_gene: TRBV30
j_gene: TRBJ2-2
CDR3nt: TGTGCCTGGACGCCAGGGGGGGCCGGGGAGCTGTTTTTT
CDR3aa: CAWTPGGAGELFF

len: 13
d_gene: -
abundance: -
v_gene: TRBV7-2
j_gene: TRBJ2-7
CDR3nt: TGTGCCAGCGCCACGAGCGGGCCCTACGAGCAGTACTTC
CDR3aa: CASATSGPYEQYF

len: 15
d_gene: -
abundance: -
v_gene: TRBV6-5
j_gene: TRBJ2-1
CDR3nt: TGTGCCAGCAGTGGCTCTGGATCCTCCTACAATGAGCAGTTCTTC
CDR3aa: CASSGSGSSYNEQFF

len: 12
d_gene: TRBD1
abundance: few
v_gene: TRBV25-1
j_gene: TRBJ2-7
CDR3nt: TGTGCCAGCAGCGACAGGGCATACGAGCAGTACTTC
CDR3aa: CASSDRAYEQYF

len: 14
d_gene: -
abundance: -
v_gene: TRBV30
j_gene: TRBJ1-2
CDR3nt: TGTGCCTGGAGCCCAAACGGGGCTGTGGATGGCTACACCTTC
CDR3aa: CAWSPNGAVDGYTF

len: 13
d_gene: TRBD1
abundance: -
v_gene: TRBV29-1
j_gene: TRBJ1-2
CDR3nt: TGCAGCGTTGGACAGGGGAGTAACTATGGCTACACCTTC
CDR3aa: CSVGQGSNYGYTF

len: 13
d_gene: -
abundance: -
v_gene: TRBV9
j_gene: TRBJ2-1
CDR3nt: TGTGCCAGCAGCTCCGGGACTTACAATGAGCAGTTCTTC
CDR3aa: CASSSGTYNEQFF

len: 15
d_gene: -
abundance: -
v_gene: TRBV2
j_gene: TRBJ2-1
CDR3nt: TGTGCCAGCAGGACGGGGCGGAGCCTCTACAATGAGCAGTTCTTC
CDR3aa: CASRTGRSLYNEQFF

len: 13
d_gene: TRBD2
abundance: -
v_gene: TRBV29-1
j_gene: TRBJ2-5
CDR3nt: TGCAGCGCTCAAGCGGGAGCAGTGGAGACCCAGTACTTC
CDR3aa: CSAQAGAVETQYF